This T cell receptor (beta chain) came from a study of T cells after yellow fever vaccination. Study context: Low-cell-number fractions were prepared with SMART-Seq v4 Ultra Low Input.

For this clonotype: Its antigen is still unknown.

Overall study results and limits: In FACS-sorted repertoires, abundant clonotypes from the bulk population could appear as contaminants.

From germline, CDR1 is LGHDT and CDR2 YNNKEL (reference sequence). The CDR3 length is 13 residues. V was pared by 2 bases and J by 9 bases, with 13 bases between. Researchers made TCR cDNA using 5'RACE template switching, and this step added a universal primer site and UMIs. Each CDR3 protein is one row after TCRdb ran MiXCR on the 5' RACE reads. The table records 450,000 to 600,000 distinct CDR3 sequences, roughly 13% of them present only once. The clonotype was recovered from a young man who received the YFV17D yellow fever vaccine. Here the sequenced sample was PBMCs, taken on the day of the yellow fever booster vaccination. The chain combines TRBV3-1 with TRBJ1-1; no firm D call. CDR3 loop: CASSQLGEVKAFF. The CDR3 coding sequence is TGTGCCAGCAGCCAACTTGGTGAGGTCAAAGCTTTCTTT.